A single sample is the source of the 20 T cell receptor beta chains below, sequenced in a study of cytomegalovirus exposure and HLA in healthy donors. Primers for the PCR totalled 60 Vbeta and 13 Jbeta. This table comes from immunoSEQ multiplex PCR, and its TCRdb copy is limited to in-frame clones, with some not included. Among 150,000 to 200,000 clones listed, approximately 85% were seen once. Sequencing used PBMCs. These receptors were taken from a man younger than 35 in good health and CMV-seropositive.

The V call is TRBV21-1, the J call TRBJ2-5; the table assigns TRBD2, which was not confirmed against the DNA. TRBV21-1 is flagged as a pseudogene. The CDR3 contains 14 residues. CDR3 loop: CASSRRTFPETQYF. DNA of the CDR3: TGTGCCAGCAGCCGACGGACTTTCCCAGAGACCCAGTACTTC.

The chain employs TRBV10-1 and TRBJ1-1; 8 bases align to TRBD1. Germline CDR1 reads WNHNN; CDR2 reads SYGVQD (reference sequence). The length of the CDR3 is 13 residues. J gave up 4 bases and V 6 bases, and 4 bases lay outside the gene matches. The CDR3 reads CASSRTGTTEAFF. The CDR3, as DNA: TGCGCCAGCAGCCGGACAGGGACCACTGAAGCTTTCTTT.

The CDR3 DNA reads as TGTGCCAGTAGTATCGGTGTAGAGTACGGTAATCAGCCCCAGCATTTT. Amino acid sequence: CASSIGVEYGNQPQHF. The V gene is TRBV19, the J gene TRBJ1-5, with D hard to call. Germline CDR1 reads LNHDA; CDR2 reads SQIVND (reference sequence). V shed 3 bases and J shed 4 bases, with 16 bases lying between them. The CDR3 sequence is 16 residues long.

The chain is built from TRBV6-5 and TRBJ1-6, with D perhaps TRBD1 (5 bases). This CDR3 is 14 amino acids long. The V end was cut by 5 bases, the J end by 5 bases, with 10 bases between. Per germline, CDR1 MNHEY and CDR2 SVGAGI. In DNA form, the CDR3 reads TGTGCCAGCAGTGCGGGACGCGATAATTCACCCCTCCACTTT. Translated: CASSAGRDNSPLHF.

This clone was counted a single time. CDR3 DNA: TGTGCCAGCAGCTCGGGGGGACTAGCGGGGTCCTACGAGCAGTACTTC. Translation: CASSSGGLAGSYEQYF. The chain is built from TRBV5-4 and TRBJ2-7, with 13 positions matching TRBD2. V was clipped by 3 bases and J by 1 base; unmatched bases: 4. Germline V gene lookup returns CDR1 SGHNT and CDR2 YYREEE (reference sequence). This CDR3 comprises 16 residues.

V is TRBV5-6 and J is TRBJ2-5; 9 bases align to TRBD2. CDR3 length equals 15 residues. Germline V CDR1 and CDR2: SGHDT, YYEEEE. V gave up 2 bases and J gave up 4 bases; unmatched junction bases: 6. For the CDR3, the DNA is TGTGCCAGCAGCTTAAGGTCTAGCGGGGTAGAGACCCAGTACTTC. Amino acid sequence: CASSLRSSGVETQYF.

The chain couples TRBV6-5 to TRBJ2-7; D might be TRBD1 (6 bases). The CDR3 sequence is 14 residues long. V was clipped by 6 bases and J by 4 bases, with 16 bases between them. In germline, CDR1 is MNHEY, CDR2 SVGAGI. This CDR3 is CASSLTGLLYEQYF. DNA for the CDR3: TGTGCCAGCAGCCTAACAGGGCTTCTTTACGAGCAGTACTTC.

The rearrangement links TRBV19 to TRBJ1-5; D unresolved. Trimming stripped 3 bases from V and 6 bases from J, with 12 bases between. This CDR3 is 14 amino acids long. Looked up from germline, CDR1 is LNHDA and CDR2 is SQIVND (reference sequence). The DNA for the CDR3 is TGTGCCAGTAGTATTCCCCCTATTAGTCAGCCCCAGCATTTT. Its translation: CASSIPPISQPQHF.

The V and J genes are TRBV5-1 and TRBJ2-5; 8 nucleotides match TRBD1. The germline CDR1 and CDR2 sequences are SGHRS and YFSETQ. CDR3 length equals 17 residues. With V trimmed by 4 bases and J by 2 bases, 13 bases remained unmatched. For the CDR3, the DNA is TGCGCCAGCAGCGGAACCCGGCTGACAGGGGAACAAGAGACCCAGTACTTC. This codes for CASSGTRLTGEQETQYF.

The V call is TRBV7-7, the J call TRBJ2-7, with 8 bases matching TRBD2. Germline assignment: CDR1 SSHAT and CDR2 FNYEAQ (reference sequence). CDR3 length equals 14 residues. V dropped 1 base and J dropped 5; count of bases not matched to a gene: 4. CDR3 sequence (DNA): TGTGCCAGCAGCTTAGGCGGGGGGCTCAACGAGCAGTACTTC. As protein: CASSLGGGLNEQYF.

This clone was found once. The V gene is TRBV7-2, the J gene TRBJ2-7; D might be TRBD1 (5 bases). This CDR3 has 13 amino acids. V lost 5 bases and J lost 3, with 11 bases in between. CDR1 SGHTA and CDR2 FQGNSA come from the germline V gene. The CDR3 coding sequence is TGTGCCAGCAGCAAACGACAGAACTACGAGCAGTACTTC. It translates to CASSKRQNYEQYF.

This clone was seen a single time. The chain combines TRBV10-2 with TRBJ1-6; D gene ambiguous. The CDR3 consists of 13 residues. The germline V gene has CDR1 WSHSY and CDR2 SAAADI. The ends were cut back, 0 bases at V and 11 bases at J, with 8 bases in the middle. As DNA, the CDR3 is TGCGCCAGCAGTGAGTCGCAGAGGACACCCCTCCACTTT. Protein: CASSESQRTPLHF.

This clone appeared once. This chain connects TRBV9 to TRBJ2-5, with 12 bases fitting TRBD2. The CDR3 has 15 amino acids. The germline gives CDR1 SGDLS, CDR2 YYNGEE. J was trimmed by 5 bases and V by 4 bases; bases with no gene match: 6. CDR3 protein: CASSTRLAGVETQYF. The DNA for the CDR3 is TGTGCCAGCAGCACAAGACTAGCGGGGGTGGAGACCCAGTACTTC.

The rearrangement links TRBV7-2 to TRBJ2-1, with D tentatively TRBD2 (5 bases). The germline V and J ends were trimmed by 1 base and 4 bases, with 11 bases remaining between them. Germline CDR1 is SGHTA and CDR2 is FQGNSA. The CDR3 consists of 15 residues. CDR3 sequence reads: CASSLDVGRYNEQFF. CDR3 in DNA: TGTGCCAGCAGCTTAGACGTAGGGAGATACAATGAGCAGTTCTTC.

J is TRBJ1-2 and V is TRBV27, with 8 positions matching TRBD1. Germline V CDR1 and CDR2: MNHEY, SMNVEV (reference sequence). This CDR3 region has 14 residues. Trimming at V came to 5 bases and at J to 7 bases, leaving 9 bases not matched to a gene. The CDR3 reads CASSRTGSSRGYTF. CDR3 coding DNA: TGTGCCAGCAGTCGGACAGGGTCCAGCCGTGGCTACACCTTC.

V is TRBV7-7 and J is TRBJ2-5; 8 bases are a match to TRBD1. The CDR3 has 14 residues. Trimming cost V 1 base and J 5 bases; bases outside gene matches: 3. Germline values: CDR1 SSHAT, CDR2 FNYEAQ (reference sequence). CDR3 bases: TGTGCCAGCAGCTTAGGGACAGGGTTGGAGACCCAGTACTTC. Protein: CASSLGTGLETQYF. The full variable domain, with the rest looked up from reference TRBV7-7 and TRBJ2-5, is GAGVSQSPRYKVTKRGQDVTLRCDPISSHATLYWYQQALGQGPEFLTYFNYEAQPDKSGLPSDRFSAERPEGSISTLTIQRTEQRDSAMYRCASSLGTGLETQYFGPGTRLLVL.

The chain links TRBV18 to TRBJ1-5; a weak D match, TRBD1 (6 bases). Per the germline V gene, CDR1 is KGHSH and CDR2 is LQKENI. The CDR3 covers 17 residues. The V end lost 1 base, the J end lost 3 bases, and 16 bases lay between the germline ends. CDR3 DNA sequence: TGTGCCAGCTCACCACAGGGGGTGACACTTAACAATCAGCCCCAGCATTTT. Residues: CASSPQGVTLNNQPQHF.

The V call is TRBV27, the J call TRBJ1-1, with D perhaps TRBD1 (6 bases). Germline CDR1 is MNHEY and CDR2 is SMNVEV (reference sequence). V was pared by 1 base and J by 8 bases, with 17 bases between. The CDR3 spans 15 residues. The CDR3 sequence: CASSLLSRGGAEAFF. The DNA for the CDR3 is TGTGCCAGCAGTTTATTATCGAGGGGGGGCGCGGAAGCTTTCTTT.

The rearrangement joins TRBV5-4 to TRBJ1-1, with D perhaps TRBD1 (6 bases). The CDR3 covers 13 residues. Germline CDR1 reads SGHNT; CDR2 reads YYREEE (reference sequence). Trimming pared 4 bases from V and 9 bases from J, leaving 16 bases between. The CDR3 loop is CASSPPDSIKAFF. The CDR3 DNA is TGTGCCAGCAGCCCCCCGGACAGTATCAAAGCTTTCTTT.

The chain joins TRBV18 to TRBJ2-3; a weak D match, TRBD2 (6 bases). The CDR3 extends over 14 amino acids. Trimming left V 5 bases short and J 3 bases short, with 12 bases between. CDR1 and CDR2 from the germline V gene are KGHSH and LQKENI. The CDR3 bases are TGTGCCAGCTCATGGGAGGCGGCTACAGATACGCAGTATTTT. Its protein product is CASSWEAATDTQYF.